This T cell receptor (beta chain) was observed in a study of blood T cell repertoires in COVID-19. The overall study: The United States, Italy and Spain were the sources of the acute and convalescent COVID-19 samples.

V lost 5 bases to trimming and J lost 3 bases; unmatched junction nucleotides: 4. In germline, CDR1 is SGHAT, CDR2 FQNNGV. This CDR3 comprises 15 residues. Here immunoSEQ multiplex PCR was the method, and the copy in TCRdb shows in-frame clones only, minus some. The sample has 95,000 to 120,000 clones, about 85% seen once. Specimen: peripheral blood. V and J are TRBV11-2 and TRBJ2-1; 10 positions match TRBD2. This sequence was found in a human donor in a cohort sampled during active COVID-19. The CDR3 loop is CASSRAGGLYNEQFF. CDR3 bases: TGTGCCAGCAGCCGAGCGGGGGGGCTCTACAATGAGCAGTTCTTC.